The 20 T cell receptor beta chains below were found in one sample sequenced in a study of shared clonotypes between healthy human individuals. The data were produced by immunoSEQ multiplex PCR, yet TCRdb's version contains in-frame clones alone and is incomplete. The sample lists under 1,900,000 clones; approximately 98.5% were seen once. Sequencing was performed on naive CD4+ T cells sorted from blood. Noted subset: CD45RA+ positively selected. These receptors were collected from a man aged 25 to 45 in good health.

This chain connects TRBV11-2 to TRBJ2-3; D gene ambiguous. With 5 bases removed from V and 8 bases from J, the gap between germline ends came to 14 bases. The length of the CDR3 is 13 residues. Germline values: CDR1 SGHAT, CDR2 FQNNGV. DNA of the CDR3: TGTGCCAGCAGCAAGAATAGGGTGGGTACGCAGTATTTT. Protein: CASSKNRVGTQYF. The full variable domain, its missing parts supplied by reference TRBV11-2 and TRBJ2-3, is EAGVAQSPRYKIIEKRQSVAFWCNPISGHATLYWYQQILGQGPKLLIQFQNNGVVDDSQLPKDRFSAERLKGVDSTLKIQPAKLEDSAVYLCASSKNRVGTQYFGPGTRLTVL.

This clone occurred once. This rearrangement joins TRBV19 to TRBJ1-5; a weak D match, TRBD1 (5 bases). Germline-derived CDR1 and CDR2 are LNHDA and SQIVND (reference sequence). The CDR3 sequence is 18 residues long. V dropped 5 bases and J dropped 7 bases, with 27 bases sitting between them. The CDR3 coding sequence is TGTGCCAGTAGTCTGGGGACCGACACGTTCTCAAATAGCCAGCCCCAGCATTTT. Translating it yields CASSLGTDTFSNSQPQHF.

The DNA for the CDR3 is TGTGCCAGCAGTGAGGCCGGGACAGGGGGTTCCGAGCAGTACTTC. It specifies CASSEAGTGGSEQYF. The chain links TRBV2 to TRBJ2-7; TRBD1 matches 11 bases. Germline V gene lookup returns CDR1 SNHLY and CDR2 FYNNEI. The length of the CDR3 is 15 residues. After removal of 3 bases from V and 6 bases from J, the junction contained 7 bases not matched to a gene.

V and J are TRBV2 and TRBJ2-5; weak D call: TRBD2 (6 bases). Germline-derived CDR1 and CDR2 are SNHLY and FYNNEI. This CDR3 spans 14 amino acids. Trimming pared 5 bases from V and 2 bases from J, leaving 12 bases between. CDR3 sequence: CASSSGTYQETQYF. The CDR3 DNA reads TGTGCCAGCAGTTCCGGGACTTATCAAGAGACCCAGTACTTC.

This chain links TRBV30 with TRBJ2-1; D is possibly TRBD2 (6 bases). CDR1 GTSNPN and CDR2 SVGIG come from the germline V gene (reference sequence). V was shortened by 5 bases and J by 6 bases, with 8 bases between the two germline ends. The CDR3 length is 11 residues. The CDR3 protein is CAWGLLNEQFF. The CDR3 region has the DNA TGTGCCTGGGGACTACTCAATGAGCAGTTCTTC.

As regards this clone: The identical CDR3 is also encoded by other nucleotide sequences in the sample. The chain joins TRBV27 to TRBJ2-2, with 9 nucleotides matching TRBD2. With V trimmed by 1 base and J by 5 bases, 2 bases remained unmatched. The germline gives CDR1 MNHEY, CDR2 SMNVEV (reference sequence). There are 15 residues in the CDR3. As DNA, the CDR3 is TGTGCCAGCAGTTTATTGACTAGCGGTACCGGGGAGCTGTTTTTT. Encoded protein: CASSLLTSGTGELFF.

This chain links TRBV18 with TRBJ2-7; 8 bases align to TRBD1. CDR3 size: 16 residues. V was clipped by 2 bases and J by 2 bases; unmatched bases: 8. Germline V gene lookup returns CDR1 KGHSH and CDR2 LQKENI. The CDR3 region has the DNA TGTGCCAGCTCACCAATGTGGGACAGGACTACCTACGAGCAGTACTTC. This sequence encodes CASSPMWDRTTYEQYF.

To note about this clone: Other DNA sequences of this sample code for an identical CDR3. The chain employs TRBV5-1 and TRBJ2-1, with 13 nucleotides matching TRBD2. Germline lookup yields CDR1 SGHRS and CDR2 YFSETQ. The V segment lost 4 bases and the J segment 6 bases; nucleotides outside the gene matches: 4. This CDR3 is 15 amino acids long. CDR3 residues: CASSLGLAGVNEQFF. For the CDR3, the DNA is TGCGCCAGCAGCCTCGGACTAGCGGGAGTCAATGAGCAGTTCTTC.

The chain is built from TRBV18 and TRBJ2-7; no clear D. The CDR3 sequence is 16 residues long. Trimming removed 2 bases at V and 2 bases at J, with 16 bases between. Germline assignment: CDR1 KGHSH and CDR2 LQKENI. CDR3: CASSPGFNEGTYEQYF. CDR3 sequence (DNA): TGTGCCAGCTCACCAGGTTTCAACGAAGGAACCTACGAGCAGTACTTC.

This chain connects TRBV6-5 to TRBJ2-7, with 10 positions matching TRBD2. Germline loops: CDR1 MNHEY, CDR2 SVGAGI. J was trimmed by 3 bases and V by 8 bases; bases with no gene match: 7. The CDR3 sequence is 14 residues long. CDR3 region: CASRRTSGNYEQYF. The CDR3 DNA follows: TGTGCCAGCCGACGGACTAGCGGAAACTACGAGCAGTACTTC.

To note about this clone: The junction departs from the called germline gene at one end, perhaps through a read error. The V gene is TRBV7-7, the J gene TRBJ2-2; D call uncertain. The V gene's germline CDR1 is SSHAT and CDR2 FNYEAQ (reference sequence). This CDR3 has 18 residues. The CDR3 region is CASSLVPSVLDNTGELFF. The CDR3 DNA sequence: TGTGCTAGCAGCTTAGTTCCTTCGGTCTTGGATAACACCGGGGAGCTGTTTTTT.

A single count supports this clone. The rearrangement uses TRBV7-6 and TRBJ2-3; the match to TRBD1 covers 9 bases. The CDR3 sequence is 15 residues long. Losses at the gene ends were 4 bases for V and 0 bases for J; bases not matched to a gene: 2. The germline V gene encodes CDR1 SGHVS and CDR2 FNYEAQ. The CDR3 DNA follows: TGTGCCAGCAGCTCAGGACAGGGGAGCACAGATACGCAGTATTTT. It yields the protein CASSSGQGSTDTQYF.

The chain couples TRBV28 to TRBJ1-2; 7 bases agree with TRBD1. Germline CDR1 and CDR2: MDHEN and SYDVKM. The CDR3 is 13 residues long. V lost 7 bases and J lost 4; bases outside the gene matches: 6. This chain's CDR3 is CASKGGGTYGYTF. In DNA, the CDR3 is TGTGCCAGCAAAGGGGGCGGCACCTATGGCTACACCTTC.

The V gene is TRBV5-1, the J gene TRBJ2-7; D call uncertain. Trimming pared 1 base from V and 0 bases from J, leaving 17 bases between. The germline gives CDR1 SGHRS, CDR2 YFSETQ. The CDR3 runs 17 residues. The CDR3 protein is CASSLMPMGIDSYEQYF. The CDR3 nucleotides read TGCGCCAGCAGCTTGATGCCGATGGGGATCGACTCCTACGAGCAGTACTTC.

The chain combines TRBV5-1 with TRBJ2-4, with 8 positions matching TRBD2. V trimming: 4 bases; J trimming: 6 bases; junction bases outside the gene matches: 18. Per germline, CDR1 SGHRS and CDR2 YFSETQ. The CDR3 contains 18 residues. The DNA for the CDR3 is TGCGCCAGCAGCGCCAGGCCTCCAGCGGGAGATGGCGGAAACATTCAGTACTTC. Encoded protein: CASSARPPAGDGGNIQYF. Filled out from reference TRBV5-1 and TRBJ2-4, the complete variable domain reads KAGVTQTPRYLIKTRGQQVTLSCSPISGHRSVSWYQQTPGQGLQFLFEYFSETQRNKGNFPGRFSGRQFSNSRSEMNVSTLELGDSALYLCASSARPPAGDGGNIQYFGAGTRLSVL.

The DNA for the CDR3 is TGTGCCAGCAGTTTGACGTGGTATGGCTACACCTTC. Its protein is CASSLTWYGYTF. J is TRBJ1-2 and V is TRBV28, with D hard to call. The V gene's germline CDR1 is MDHEN and CDR2 SYDVKM. V was cut by 3 bases and J by 5 bases, with 7 bases left in between. There are 12 residues in the CDR3.

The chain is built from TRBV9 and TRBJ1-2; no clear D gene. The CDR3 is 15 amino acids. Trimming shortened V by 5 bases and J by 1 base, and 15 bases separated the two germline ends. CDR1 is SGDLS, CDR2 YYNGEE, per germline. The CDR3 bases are TGTGCCAGCAGTCCAGTGGTAAATCTTAACTATGGCTACACCTTC. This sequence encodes CASSPVVNLNYGYTF.

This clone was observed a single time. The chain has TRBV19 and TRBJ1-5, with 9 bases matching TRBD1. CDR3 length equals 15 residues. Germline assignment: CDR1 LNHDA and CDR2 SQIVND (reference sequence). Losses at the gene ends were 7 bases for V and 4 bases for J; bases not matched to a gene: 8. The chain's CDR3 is CASTQSGTGNQPQHF. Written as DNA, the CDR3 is TGTGCCAGTACACAGTCCGGGACAGGGAATCAGCCCCAGCATTTT.

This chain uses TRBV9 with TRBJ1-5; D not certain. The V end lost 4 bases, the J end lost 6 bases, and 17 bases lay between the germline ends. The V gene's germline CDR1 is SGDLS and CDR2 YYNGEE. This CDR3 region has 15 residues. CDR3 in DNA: TGTGCCAGCAGCCCCGGAGCTTTGGGGTCTCAGCCCCAGCATTTT. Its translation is CASSPGALGSQPQHF.

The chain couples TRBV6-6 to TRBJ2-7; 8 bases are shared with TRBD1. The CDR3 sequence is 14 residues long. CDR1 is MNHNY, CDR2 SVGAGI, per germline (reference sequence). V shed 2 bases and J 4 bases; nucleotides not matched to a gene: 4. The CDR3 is CASSYGQGIYEQYF. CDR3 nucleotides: TGTGCCAGCAGTTACGGACAGGGAATATACGAGCAGTACTTC.